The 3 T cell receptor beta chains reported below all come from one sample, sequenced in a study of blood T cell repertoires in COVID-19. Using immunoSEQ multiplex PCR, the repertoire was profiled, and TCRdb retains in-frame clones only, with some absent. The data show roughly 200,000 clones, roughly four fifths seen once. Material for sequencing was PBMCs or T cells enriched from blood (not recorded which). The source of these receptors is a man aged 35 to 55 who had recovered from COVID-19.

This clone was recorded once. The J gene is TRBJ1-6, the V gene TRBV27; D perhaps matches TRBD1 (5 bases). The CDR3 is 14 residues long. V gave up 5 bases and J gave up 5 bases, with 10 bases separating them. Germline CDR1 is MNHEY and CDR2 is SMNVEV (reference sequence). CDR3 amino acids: CASSLGLNNSPLHF. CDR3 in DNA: TGTGCCAGCAGTCTGGGGCTTAATAATTCACCCCTCCACTTT.

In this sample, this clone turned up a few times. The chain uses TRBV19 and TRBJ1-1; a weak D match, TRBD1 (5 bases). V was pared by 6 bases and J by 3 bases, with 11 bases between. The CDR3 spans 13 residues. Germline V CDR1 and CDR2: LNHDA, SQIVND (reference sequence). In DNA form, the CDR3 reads TGTGCCAGTAGACCGCAGGGTTACACTGAAGCTTTCTTT. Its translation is CASRPQGYTEAFF. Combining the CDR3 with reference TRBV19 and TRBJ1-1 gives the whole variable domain DGGITQSPKYLFRKEGQNVTLSCEQNLNHDAMYWYRQDPGQGLRLIYYSQIVNDFQKGDIAEGYSVSREKKESFPLTVTSAQKNPTAFYLCASRPQGYTEAFFGQGTRLTVV.

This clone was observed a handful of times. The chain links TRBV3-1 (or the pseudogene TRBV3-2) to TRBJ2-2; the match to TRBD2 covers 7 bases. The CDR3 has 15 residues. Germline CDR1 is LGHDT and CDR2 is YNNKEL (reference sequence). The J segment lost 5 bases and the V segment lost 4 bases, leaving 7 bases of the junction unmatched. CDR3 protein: CASSPRAGRTGELFF. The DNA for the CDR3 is TGTGCCAGCAGCCCGAGAGCGGGACGGACCGGGGAGCTGTTTTTT.